This T cell receptor (beta chain) was recovered during a study of identical twins. General study results and limits: One should note that invariant MAIT and iNKT cells could partly confound zero-insertion analyses. Conclusions rested on cross-sectional statistics rather than following the same donors. Insertions ran lower in abundant cord blood beta clonotypes, though not in memory repertoires.

This clonotype was seen many times. Antigen unknown. Trimming removed 6 bases from V and 6 bases from J; junction bases left unmatched: 6. The germline CDR1 and CDR2 sequences are MNHNS and SASEGT. The CDR3 consists of 15 residues. Template switching, a step in the protocol, added a universal primer site, and cDNA carried unique molecular identifiers. TCRdb used MiXCR to reprocess the 5' RACE reads, holding one entry per CDR3 protein. The data show around 240,000 distinct CDR3 sequences, under 12% seen once. The V call is TRBV6-1, the J call TRBJ1-6; 9 bases are a match to TRBD1. Sample: memory T cells sorted from blood. The receptor's source is a man aged 50 to 60 in good health. In DNA, the CDR3 is TGTGCCAGCAGATCTCCGGGACAGGGTAATTCACCCCTCCACTTT. Its protein product is CASRSPGQGNSPLHF.